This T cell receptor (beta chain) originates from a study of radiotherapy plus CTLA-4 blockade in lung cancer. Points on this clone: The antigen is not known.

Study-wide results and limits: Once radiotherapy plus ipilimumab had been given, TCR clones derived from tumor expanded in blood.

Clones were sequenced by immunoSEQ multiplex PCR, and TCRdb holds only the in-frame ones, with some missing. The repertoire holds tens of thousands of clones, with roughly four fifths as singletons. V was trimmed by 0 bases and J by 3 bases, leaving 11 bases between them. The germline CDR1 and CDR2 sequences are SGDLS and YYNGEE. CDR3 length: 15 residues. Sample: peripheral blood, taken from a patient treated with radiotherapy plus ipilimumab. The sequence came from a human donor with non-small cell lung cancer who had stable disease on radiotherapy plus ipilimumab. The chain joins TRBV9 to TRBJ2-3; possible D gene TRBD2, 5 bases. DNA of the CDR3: TGTGCCAGCAGCGTAGATCCGGGAAGGACAGATACGCAGTATTTT. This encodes CASSVDPGRTDTQYF.